These 11 T cell receptor beta chains share one sample of origin, sequenced in a study of T-cell memory formation after mild COVID-19. TCRdb recomputed calls from the 5' RACE reads with MiXCR, one row per CDR3 protein. Here the sample spans about 350,000 distinct CDR3 sequences, roughly 20% being singletons. The sequenced sample was PBMCs or a T cell subset sorted from them (not recorded which). Receptors were obtained from a young man who had mild COVID-19 (a few samples of this study predate the infection). Cell type and time point are not known.

The chain is built from TRBV4-3 and TRBJ1-5, with 7 bases identical to TRBD1. V shed 3 bases, J shed 7 bases, and the junction held 12 bases outside the gene matches. The V gene's germline CDR1 is LGHNA and CDR2 YSLEER. There are 16 residues in the CDR3. CDR3 region: CASSQRVDRVIQPQHF. CDR3 DNA: TGCGCCAGCAGCCAGCGGGTTGACAGGGTGATCCAGCCCCAGCATTTT.

V is TRBV7-9 and J is TRBJ2-5, with unresolved D. Deletions cut 3 bases from V and 2 bases from J, with 7 bases between. Germline CDR1 reads SEHNR; CDR2 reads FQNEAQ (reference sequence). This CDR3 region has 13 residues. The CDR3 bases are TGTGCCAGCAGCTTGCACAGACAAGAGACCCAGTACTTC. Protein product: CASSLHRQETQYF.

This clonotype was seen a few times. The rearrangement uses TRBV4-1 and TRBJ2-4; 9 positions agree with TRBD1. J lost 8 bases, V lost 3 bases, and 5 bases had no gene match. This CDR3 has 14 amino acids. The germline V gene has CDR1 MGHRA and CDR2 YSYEKL. The CDR3, as DNA: TGCGCCAGCAGCCAGGGGGGACAGGGTGACATTCAGTACTTC. This gives the protein CASSQGGQGDIQYF.

The CDR3 protein is CASSPTEQRPNEQFF. The CDR3 bases are TGTGCCAGCTCACCGACCGAACAGCGGCCCAATGAGCAGTTCTTC. The chain recombines TRBV18 with TRBJ2-1; TRBD2 might be the D (5 bases). The V gene's germline CDR1 is KGHSH and CDR2 LQKENI. This CDR3 has 15 residues. Trimming took 3 bases from V and 6 from J, leaving 15 bases between them.

This clonotype was seen a few times. The rearrangement links TRBV5-1 to TRBJ2-1; 8 nucleotides agree with TRBD2. The V gene's germline CDR1 is SGHRS and CDR2 YFSETQ. CDR3 length: 16 amino acids. J gave up 4 bases and V 2 bases, and 8 bases lay outside the gene matches. DNA for the CDR3: TGCGCCAGCAGCTTCCACCTTAGCGGGGATTACAATGAGCAGTTCTTC. Translated: CASSFHLSGDYNEQFF.

J is TRBJ1-6 and V is TRBV6-5, with TRBD1 as a possible D gene (6 bases). The germline CDR1 and CDR2 sequences are MNHEY and SVGAGI. This CDR3 spans 14 amino acids. Trimming shortened V by 0 bases and J by 11 bases, and 11 bases separated the two germline ends. CDR3 sequence: CASSYSRQVAPLHF. CDR3 DNA sequence: TGTGCCAGCAGTTACTCTCGACAGGTAGCACCCCTCCACTTT.

This clonotype was seen a few times. In DNA form, the CDR3 reads TGTGCCAGCAGTTCGACAGGTCCTGGGGCCAACGTCCTGACTTTC. Protein product: CASSSTGPGANVLTF. The genes are TRBV6-5 and TRBJ2-6; maybe TRBD1 (6 bases). The CDR3 extends over 15 amino acids. V lost 4 bases, J lost 2 bases, and 9 bases lay in between. The germline CDR1 and CDR2 sequences are MNHEY and SVGAGI.

This sequence joins TRBV11-2 and TRBJ1-2; unclear D gene. Germline V gives CDR1 SGHAT, CDR2 FQNNGV. V was trimmed by 0 bases and J by 4 bases, leaving 6 bases between them. This CDR3 is built from 13 residues. CDR3 in DNA: TGTGCCAGCAGCTTAGACGAGGTCTATGGCTACACCTTC. It encodes CASSLDEVYGYTF.

There are many counts of this clonotype. V is TRBV7-2 and J is TRBJ2-7; weak D call: TRBD2 (6 bases). Germline V CDR1 and CDR2: SGHTA, FQGNSA. Trimming cost V 3 bases and J 0 bases, with 6 bases left between them. The CDR3 extends over 13 amino acids. The CDR3 is CASSLTSSYEQYF. CDR3 in DNA: TGTGCCAGCAGCTTGACTAGCTCCTACGAGCAGTACTTC. The full variable domain, completed using reference TRBV7-2 and TRBJ2-7, is GAGVSQSPSNKVTEKGKDVELRCDPISGHTALYWYRQSLGQGLEFLIYFQGNSAPDKSGLPSDRFSAERTGGSVSTLTIQRTQQEDSAVYLCASSLTSSYEQYFGPGTRLTVT.

The V call is TRBV4-2, the J call TRBJ2-1, with TRBD2 matching over 9 bases. Germline loops: CDR1 LGHNA, CDR2 YNFKEQ. This CDR3 has 20 amino acids. Trimming took 0 bases from V and 7 from J; bases not matched to a gene: 19. CDR3 residues: CASSQDSSSGGAWLGNEQFF. CDR3 DNA: TGTGCCAGCAGCCAAGATTCGAGTAGCGGGGGTGCCTGGTTGGGTAATGAGCAGTTCTTC.

J is TRBJ2-2 and V is TRBV27, with D hard to call. This CDR3 region has 13 residues. Per the germline V gene, CDR1 is MNHEY and CDR2 is SMNVEV (reference sequence). Deletions cut 4 bases from V and 5 bases from J, with 8 bases between. The CDR3: CASSSQRTGELFF. CDR3 DNA sequence: TGTGCCAGCAGTTCACAGAGAACCGGGGAGCTGTTTTTT.